This TCR beta chain is from a study of T cells in Graves' hyperthyroidism and ophthalmopathy. Diagnostic assessment was based on clinical symptoms, serum thyroxine and TRAb, thyroid ultrasound and orbital computed tomography. Fresh peripheral blood, 10 ml, yielded the PBMCs. Findings of the study overall: Before onset, by a median of around six months, the model predicted ophthalmopathy. Blood held most thyroid clonotypes expanded above 0.001 frequency.

This clonotype occurred many times. Its antigen is unidentified. The CDR3 runs to 13 residues. Germline assignment: CDR1 MNHNS and CDR2 SASEGT. V lost 6 bases, J lost 1 base, and 9 bases lay in between. It was RNA transcripts that yielded the amplified TCR beta CDR3 regions. The TCR CDR3 first-round RT-PCR relied on the HTBI primer set. Using its own MiXCR run on the multiplex PCR reads, TCRdb lists one record per CDR3 protein. The sample gives about 380,000 distinct CDR3 sequences, approximately 15% of which show up once; 8% to 13% is in the top ten. Sequenced sample: blood. The J gene is TRBJ1-1, the V gene TRBV6-1; D is uncertain. This clonotype was sampled from a woman in her sixties or seventies with Graves' hyperthyroidism. The CDR3 DNA sequence: TGTGCCAGCAGCGTCAGGTGGAACACTGAAGCTTTCTTT. This encodes CASSVRWNTEAFF.